This TCR beta chain was recovered during a study of patients and donors after allogeneic stem cell transplantation. The CDR3 consists of 12 residues. Germline CDR1 reads SGHTA; CDR2 reads FQGNSA. V lost 3 bases to trimming and J lost 6 bases; unmatched junction nucleotides: 0. A single record per CDR3 protein comes from TCRdb applying MiXCR to the RT-PCR reads. Found here are a few thousand distinct CDR3 sequences, more than 20% of them singletons; the top ten hold 15% to 20%. In its sample, this clonotype ranks as medium-sized. The receptor was derived from a human donor who was either an allogeneic HSCT recipient or a stem cell or donor lymphocyte infusion donor (not recorded which). It is not recorded whose cells these are; they may come from a transplant donor. The rearrangement links TRBV7-2 to TRBJ1-2; 8 nucleotides align to TRBD1. Sequenced: blood, either unsorted or a sorted T cell fraction (not recorded which). Here the CDR3 reads CASSLTGDGYTF. In DNA form, the CDR3 reads TGTGCCAGCAGCTTGACAGGGGATGGCTACACCTTC.